This T cell receptor beta chain was recorded in a study of T cells in narcolepsy. Study at large: Healthy controls were enrolled alongside patients with narcolepsy type 1 or type 2.

The data were produced by immunoSEQ multiplex PCR, yet TCRdb's version contains in-frame clones alone and is incomplete. This table has some 37,000 clones, approximately 86% appearing once. V was shortened by 4 bases and J by 4 bases, with 10 bases between the two germline ends. The V gene's germline CDR1 is SNHLY and CDR2 FYNNEI. CDR3 size: 14 residues. The chain couples TRBV2 to TRBJ1-4, with D hard to call. The TCR originated in a human donor with narcolepsy. Sequenced: CD45RA- memory CD4+ T cells from PBMCs. CDR3 residues: CASSVRAVNEKLFF. The CDR3 nucleotides read TGTGCCAGCAGTGTGAGGGCGGTTAATGAAAAACTGTTTTTT.